The next 28 T cell receptor beta chains were all read from a single sample in a study of blood T cells in healthy people across ages. With a J-beta primer mix and a sample-barcoded 5' primer, a second PCR ran about 7 to 12 cycles. TCRdb recomputed calls from the 5' RACE reads with MiXCR, one row per CDR3 protein. Of approximately 900,000 distinct CDR3 sequences in the sample, about 44% were seen once. Material: blood. These receptors were taken from a man aged 25 to 45 in good health.

This clonotype was seen a few times. This may be a read error: a much more frequent sequence differs by one nucleotide. The genes are TRBV12-3 or TRBV12-4 and TRBJ2-5; 13 positions agree with TRBD2. V was pared by 2 bases and J by 11 bases, with 11 bases of the junction left unmatched. This CDR3 region has 16 residues. The CDR3, as DNA: TGTGCCAGCAGTTTAACTAGCGGGGGGGCTGTGGATGAGCAGTACTTC. Its translation: CASSLTSGGAVDEQYF.

This clonotype was observed at least ten times. The chain has TRBV2 and TRBJ2-7; 10 bases map to TRBD2. The CDR3 is 15 residues long. After removal of 2 bases from V and 2 bases from J, the junction contained 3 bases not matched to a gene. Germline V gene data show CDR1 as SNHLY and CDR2 as FYNNEI. CDR3 protein: CASSEFTSGTYEQYF. The CDR3 nucleotides are TGTGCCAGCAGTGAATTCACTAGCGGGACCTACGAGCAGTACTTC.

The gene calls are TRBV21-1 and TRBJ1-1. TRBV21-1 is an annotated pseudogene. This CDR3 is built from 12 residues. The CDR3 coding sequence is TGTGCCAGCAACGCAGGGAACACTGAAGCTTTCTTT. Translated: CASNAGNTEAFF.

CDR3 coding DNA: TGCAGTGCTCAAAGAGGGACTAGCGGCACAGATACGCAGTATTTT. It encodes CSAQRGTSGTDTQYF. The V gene is TRBV20-1, the J gene TRBJ2-3, with 10 bases that match TRBD2. The CDR3 contains 15 residues. V gave up 5 bases and J gave up 1 base; unmatched junction bases: 6. The germline CDR1 and CDR2 sequences are DFQATT and SNEGSKA (reference sequence).

The chain recombines TRBV20-1 with TRBJ2-2, with 9 bases lining up with TRBD1. The CDR3 runs 14 residues. V shed 6 bases, J shed 4 bases, and the junction held 6 bases outside the gene matches. The germline V gene has CDR1 DFQATT and CDR2 SNEGSKA (reference sequence). In DNA, the CDR3 is TGCAGTGCCAGACAGGGGGTCGGCACCGGGGAGCTGTTTTTT. This translates into CSARQGVGTGELFF.

The chain has TRBV2 and TRBJ1-5; D remains ambiguous. V was cut by 3 bases and J by 1 base, with 13 bases left in between. This CDR3 spans 16 amino acids. Germline loops: CDR1 SNHLY, CDR2 FYNNEI. CDR3 DNA sequence: TGTGCCAGCAGTGATTCAGGCTTTCGGAGCAATCAGCCCCAGCATTTT. This sequence encodes CASSDSGFRSNQPQHF. Combining the CDR3 with reference TRBV2 and TRBJ1-5 gives the whole variable domain EPEVTQTPSHQVTQMGQEVILRCVPISNHLYFYWYRQILGQKVEFLVSFYNNEISEKSEIFDDQFSVERPDGSNFTLKIRSTKLEDSAMYFCASSDSGFRSNQPQHFGDGTRLSIL.

The chain combines TRBV7-2 with TRBJ1-1; D is possibly TRBD1 (5 bases). This CDR3 region has 13 residues. V dropped 4 bases and J dropped 7 bases, with 13 bases sitting between them. Germline V gene lookup returns CDR1 SGHTA and CDR2 FQGNSA. CDR3 sequence: CASSSQGRIEAFF. The DNA for the CDR3 is TGTGCCAGCAGCTCCCAGGGACGGATTGAAGCTTTCTTT. Combining the CDR3 with reference TRBV7-2 and TRBJ1-1 gives the whole variable domain GAGVSQSPSNKVTEKGKDVELRCDPISGHTALYWYRQSLGQGLEFLIYFQGNSAPDKSGLPSDRFSAERTGGSVSTLTIQRTQQEDSAVYLCASSSQGRIEAFFGQGTRLTVV.

The chain recombines TRBV7-6 with TRBJ2-3; maybe TRBD1 (5 bases). Germline V CDR1 and CDR2: SGHVS, FNYEAQ. CDR3 length: 14 amino acids. V was shortened by 3 bases and J by 10 bases, with 17 bases between the two germline ends. The DNA for the CDR3 is TGTGCCAGCAGCTTGGGGCAGGGCTATGTGCCGCAGTATTTT. It codes for CASSLGQGYVPQYF.

To note about this clonotype: A much larger clone lies a single base off, so this may be a read error. This chain connects TRBV7-9 to TRBJ1-5; D unclear. Trimming took off 1 base at V and 5 bases at J, with 9 bases between the two ends. Germline values: CDR1 SEHNR, CDR2 FQNEAQ (reference sequence). The CDR3 extends over 14 amino acids. The CDR3, as DNA: TGTGCCAGCAGCTTAGGCTCGGGCGATCAGCCCCAGCATTTT. Protein sequence: CASSLGSGDQPQHF.

The chain employs TRBV5-6 and TRBJ2-7; 12 nucleotides line up with TRBD2. CDR3 length: 14 residues. The V segment lost 5 bases and the J segment 6 bases; nucleotides outside the gene matches: 6. From germline, CDR1 is SGHDT and CDR2 YYEEEE. The CDR3 region is CASRLASGGAEQYF. CDR3 nucleotide sequence: TGTGCCAGCAGACTTGCTAGCGGGGGGGCCGAGCAGTACTTC.

The count of this clonotype is one. The chain employs TRBV29-1 and TRBJ2-7, with 7 bases fitting TRBD1. The CDR3 length is 15 residues. Unmatched junction bases numbered 10, after V lost 2 bases and J lost 3 bases. CDR1 SQVTM and CDR2 ANQGSEA come from the germline V gene. CDR3 nucleotide sequence: TGCAGCGTTGAACTAGAAGGGGGCGCGAACTACGAGCAGTACTTC. Residues: CSVELEGGANYEQYF.

In DNA form, the CDR3 reads TGTGCCAGCAGTGGGGGACTAGCGAAGACCCAGTACTTC. Amino acid sequence: CASSGGLAKTQYF. This chain connects TRBV12-3 or TRBV12-4 to TRBJ2-7, with 10 nucleotides matching TRBD2. Gene TRBJ2-5 matches the end of the DNA better, so the J call may be wrong. The CDR3 consists of 13 residues.

This clonotype came up once. A read error may account for a junction end that differs from germline. This chain links TRBV20-1 with TRBJ1-4; 9 positions agree with TRBD1. From germline, CDR1 is DFQATT and CDR2 SNEGSKA (reference sequence). The CDR3 loop spans 14 amino acids. The CDR3 protein is CCARPTGGNEKLFF. CDR3 sequence (DNA): TGCTGTGCTAGACCGACAGGGGGGAATGAAAAACTGTTTTTT.

V is TRBV20-1 and J is TRBJ1-3, with D perhaps matching TRBD1 (5 bases). Germline loops: CDR1 DFQATT, CDR2 SNEGSKA (reference sequence). The CDR3 is made up of 13 amino acids. The germline V and J ends were trimmed by 6 bases and 3 bases, with 12 bases remaining between them. CDR3 DNA sequence: TGCAGTGCACCCGACAGTCTTGGAAACACCATATATTTT. This encodes CSAPDSLGNTIYF.

The chain couples TRBV6-1 to TRBJ2-7; 7 bases align to TRBD1. CDR3 length: 15 amino acids. The V and J ends lost 0 bases and 0 bases, in that order; junction bases with no gene match: 2. Germline V gene data show CDR1 as MNHNS and CDR2 as SASEGT. CDR3 protein: CASSEAGQTSYEQYF. The CDR3 DNA follows: TGTGCCAGCAGTGAAGCGGGACAGACCTCCTACGAGCAGTACTTC.

The chain joins TRBV27 to TRBJ2-7; 7 bases agree with TRBD1. The germline V gene encodes CDR1 MNHEY and CDR2 SMNVEV (reference sequence). CDR3 length: 14 amino acids. Trimming at V came to 6 bases and at J to 3 bases, leaving 8 bases not matched to a gene. The CDR3 nucleotides read TGTGCCAGCAGGGGCAGACGGGACAGCTACGAGCAGTACTTC. Translation: CASRGRRDSYEQYF.

This clonotype was counted many times. The chain has TRBV20-1 and TRBJ2-4, with TRBD2 as a possible D gene (5 bases). Trimming removed 5 bases at V and 1 base at J, with 12 bases between. The CDR3 runs to 14 residues. Germline CDR1 DFQATT, CDR2 SNEGSKA (reference sequence). CDR3 amino acids: CSAGGVRAKNIQYF. The DNA of the CDR3 is TGCAGTGCTGGAGGCGTCAGGGCCAAAAACATTCAGTACTTC.

The chain carries TRBV5-1 and TRBJ2-5, with D tentatively TRBD1 (5 bases). The CDR3 totals 15 residues. Between the trimmed V and J ends, which lost 7 bases and 1 base, there was a span of 17 bases. CDR1 and CDR2 (germline): SGHRS, YFSETQ. CDR3 protein: CASGRSRQSQETQYF. DNA for the CDR3: TGCGCCAGCGGCCGCTCGAGACAGAGCCAAGAGACCCAGTACTTC.

The genes are TRBV7-2 and TRBJ2-4; D could derive from TRBD1 or TRBD2 (5 bases each). Near its end, the DNA agrees better with TRBJ2-7, so the J call may be wrong. Germline-derived CDR1 and CDR2 are SGHTA and FQGNSA. The CDR3 has 15 amino acids. DNA of the CDR3: TGTGCCAGCAGCAGGGGAGCGGACGCCTCCTACGAGCAGTACTTC. This encodes CASSRGADASYEQYF.

The genes are TRBV24-1 and TRBJ2-2, with 9 positions matching TRBD1. The length of the CDR3 is 15 residues. The V gene end was trimmed by 3 bases and the J gene end by 6 bases; junction bases not matched to a gene: 4. Germline CDR1 and CDR2: KGHDR and SFDVKD. The CDR3 DNA reads as TGTGCCACCAGTGATCCACAGGGGGCGGCCGGGGAGCTGTTTTTT. This encodes CATSDPQGAAGELFF.

V gene TRBV20-1 combines with J gene TRBJ2-7; D ambiguous. The ends were cut back, 6 bases at V and 0 bases at J, with 12 bases in the middle. This CDR3 spans 13 amino acids. Germline CDR1 DFQATT, CDR2 SNEGSKA (reference sequence). CDR3 sequence: CSATDPRSYEQYF. CDR3 DNA: TGCAGTGCGACGGACCCGCGCTCCTACGAGCAGTACTTC.

This chain links TRBV4-1 with TRBJ1-1; D perhaps matches TRBD1 (6 bases). Germline V gene sequence: CDR1 MGHRA, CDR2 YSYEKL. This CDR3 is 15 amino acids long. The V end lost 0 bases, the J end lost 4 bases, and 12 bases lay between the germline ends. The CDR3 nucleotides read TGCGCCAGCAGCCAAGATATGAGGGGGTTCACTGAAGCTTTCTTT. Translated, it gives CASSQDMRGFTEAFF.

Here the CDR3 DNA reads TGCAGCGTTGATTCAGGGGGCGTCTATGGCTACACCTTC. As protein: CSVDSGGVYGYTF. The rearrangement joins TRBV29-1 to TRBJ1-2; the match to TRBD1 covers 8 bases. CDR3 size: 13 residues. Germline CDR1 is SQVTM and CDR2 is ANQGSEA. Germline trimming cut 3 bases from V and 4 bases from J; bases unmatched to any gene: 4. Full variable domain (remainder filled in from reference TRBV29-1 and TRBJ1-2): SAVISQKPSRDICQRGTSLTIQCQVDSQVTMMFWYRQQPGQSLTLIATANQGSEATYESGFVIDKFPISRPNLTFSTLTVSNMSPEDSSIYLCSVDSGGVYGYTFGSGTRLTVV.

This clonotype was observed once. V and J are TRBV4-1 and TRBJ2-4; 10 bases are shared with TRBD2. Germline V gives CDR1 MGHRA, CDR2 YSYEKL. J was trimmed by 13 bases and V by 4 bases; bases with no gene match: 10. The CDR3 consists of 14 residues. The CDR3 sequence: CASSRTSGYNEQYF. DNA of the CDR3: TGCGCCAGCAGCCGGACTAGCGGCTACAATGAGCAGTACTTC.

The chain has TRBV20-1 and TRBJ2-3, with 9 bases identical to TRBD1. Losses at the gene ends were 3 bases for V and 4 bases for J; bases not matched to a gene: 5. The CDR3 covers 14 residues. The V gene's germline CDR1 is DFQATT and CDR2 SNEGSKA (reference sequence). For the CDR3, the DNA is TGCAGTGCTAGGGGGACAGGGACGGCAGATACGCAGTATTTT. The encoded protein is CSARGTGTADTQYF.

The V call is TRBV5-6, the J call TRBJ2-1; no firm D call. Germline CDR1 is SGHDT and CDR2 is YYEEEE. The CDR3 covers 14 residues. Trimming removed 5 bases from V and 4 bases from J, with 13 bases in between. The CDR3 coding sequence is TGTGCCAGCAGGCCTTCGGGCCTGTACAATGAGCAGTTCTTC. Amino acids: CASRPSGLYNEQFF. Full variable domain (rest looked up from reference TRBV5-6 and TRBJ2-1): DAGVTQSPTHLIKTRGQQVTLRCSPKSGHDTVSWYQQALGQGPQFIFQYYEEEERQRGNFPDRFSGHQFPNYSSELNVNALLLGDSALYLCASRPSGLYNEQFFGPGTRLTVL.

The rearrangement uses TRBV20-1 and TRBJ2-3; TRBD2 might be the D (6 bases). Germline V CDR1 and CDR2: DFQATT, SNEGSKA (reference sequence). Trimming took 8 bases from V and 2 from J, leaving 14 bases between them. The CDR3 has 13 amino acids. The CDR3 bases are TGCAGTCGCGGGGTGGCGGACACAGATACGCAGTATTTT. Its translation: CSRGVADTDTQYF.

Only a few counts were recorded for this clonotype. The V gene is TRBV29-1, the J gene TRBJ1-4; a possible D gene is TRBD1 (6 bases). In germline, CDR1 is SQVTM, CDR2 ANQGSEA. V was trimmed by 4 bases and J by 4 bases, leaving 25 bases between them. The CDR3 contains 18 residues. Written as DNA, the CDR3 is TGCAGCGTTGCTTTAGTCCGGACAGCCCAGGAGGGTAATGAAAAACTGTTTTTT. Translating gives CSVALVRTAQEGNEKLFF.